The text below deals with one T cell receptor beta chain. The data stem from a study of T cells in Graves' hyperthyroidism and ophthalmopathy. The investigators amplified TCR beta CDR3 regions from RNA transcripts. Researchers ran a first-round RT-PCR on the TCR CDR3 using the HTBI primer set. TCRdb re-analysed the multiplex PCR reads in MiXCR, keeping a single row per CDR3 protein. The data show a few hundred thousand distinct CDR3 sequences, roughly 13% seen once. The V end was cut by 2 bases, the J end by 6 bases, with 11 bases between. Looked up from germline, CDR1 is DFQATT and CDR2 is SNEGSKA (reference sequence). The CDR3 runs to 14 residues.

This TCR was recovered from a woman aged 18-29 years with Graves' hyperthyroidism. Sequenced material: blood. The chain employs TRBV20-1 and TRBJ1-6; unclear D gene. The CDR3 spells CSARNQVTNSPLHF. CDR3 nucleotides: TGCAGTGCTAGAAACCAGGTTACTAATTCACCCCTCCACTTT.